This T cell receptor beta chain was sequenced in a study of Ad26.COV2.S vaccination and SARS-CoV-2 variants. Measured with immunoSEQ multiplex PCR; TCRdb has only the in-frame clones, and not every one. Of 300,000 to 400,000 clones detected, around 90% appear once; the ten largest clones hold 5% to 6.5%. V lost 5 bases and J lost 8, with 22 bases in between. Germline V gives CDR1 MNHEY, CDR2 SMNVEV (reference sequence). The CDR3 has 16 amino acids. Findings and limits, study-wide: Vaccine recipients and placebo recipients showed similar non-spike TCR breadth. Quantification of TCR breadth and depth may have yielded underestimates of total T cell responses.

Regarding this clone: Antigen: not known.

Treatment here: roughly 19 received Ad26.COV2.S at low or high dose, single or two shots; about 5 received placebo; per-sample allocation not given. Sampling took place 63 days after the first vaccine or placebo injection. It was an adult aged 18-55 years in Boston who was the donor. The sample was peripheral blood, taken in a trial of Ad26.COV2.S vaccine versus placebo. V gene TRBV27 combines with J gene TRBJ2-1; the D gene is possibly TRBD2 (5 bases). The receptor's source is a person between 18 and 60 years old who received the Ad26.COV2.S COVID-19 vaccine or a placebo. The CDR3 DNA follows: TGTGCCAGCAGTCCGCTCGGACCGACTAAGAGGGATGAGCAGTTCTTC. This gives the protein CASSPLGPTKRDEQFF.